A single T cell receptor (beta chain) is shown here with its context. The CDR3 has 13 residues. This record belongs to a study of blood T cell repertoires in COVID-19. Study context: The origin of the acute and convalescent COVID-19 samples was the United States, Italy and Spain. T cells, B-cell-depleted T cells, or PBMCs provided the cDNA or gDNA that served as material.

TCRdb's table, derived via immunoSEQ multiplex PCR, lists solely in-frame clones and lacks some. Of about 100,000 clones in the sample, around 83% are singletons; the top ten hold 2.1%. J is TRBJ1-1 and V is TRBV21-1; TRBD1, the table's D call, was not compared with the DNA. TRBV21-1 counts as a pseudogene. This TCR derives from a human donor in a cohort sampled during active COVID-19. The specimen was peripheral blood. CDR3 DNA: TGTGCCAGCAGCGACAGGACGAACACTGAAGCTTTCTTT. Encoded protein: CASSDRTNTEAFF.